This record covers a single T cell receptor (beta chain). Its specificity is not known. Template switching supplied a universal primer site; unique molecular identifiers were carried on the cDNA. Using its own MiXCR run on the 5' RACE reads, TCRdb lists one record per CDR3 protein. The sample lists about 700,000 distinct CDR3 sequences, roughly 6.2% occurring once. The V gene lost 7 bases and the J gene lost 2 bases, with 9 bases spanning the gap. Germline assignment: CDR1 ENHRY and CDR2 SYGVKD. The length of the CDR3 is 12 residues. This sample is drawn from a study of identical twins. Study observations and caveats: Twins shared out-of-frame alpha sequences with excess low generation probability. Memory repertoires showed no such pattern, whereas abundant cord blood beta clonotypes carried fewer insertions. Sequences that were beta out-of-frame showed weaker excess twin sharing.

Sequenced input: naive T cells sorted from blood. The genes are TRBV10-3 and TRBJ2-7; D perhaps matches TRBD1 (5 bases). The origin of this receptor is a man aged 18 to 29 in good health. CDR3 nucleotides: TGTGCCATCAAGACAGCAACCTACGAGCAGTACTTC. Protein product: CAIKTATYEQYF.